This T cell receptor (beta chain) was identified in a study of TIL therapy for anti-PD-1-resistant metastatic lung cancer. Across the study: Most patients had lung adenocarcinoma. Study results and limitations: Compared with baseline intratumoral T cells, expanded TIL cultures were more clonal and less diverse (around 5.9% vs 31%).

This clone occurred many times. Its antigen is unidentified. CDR1 SGHRS and CDR2 YFSETQ come from the germline V gene. The CDR3 contains 16 residues. With 0 bases clipped from V and 6 bases from J, the junction kept 11 bases outside the gene matches. As for time point: pre-treatment sample, taken before nivolumab and TIL therapy. Tumor tissue came from excised metastases, mostly pleural nodules or supraclavicular lymph nodes. Adults with stage 4 NSCLC were enrolled in a phase I trial. This was the immunoSEQ v3 assay. The method was immunoSEQ multiplex PCR; TCRdb's version includes in-frame clones alone and lacks a portion of them. The sample lists approximately 97,000 clones, roughly 65% seen once, with 11% in the top ten.

The receptor was isolated from a person between 30 and 80 years old with non-small cell lung cancer. The chain joins TRBV5-1 to TRBJ1-1, with 7 nucleotides matching TRBD1. Here the sequenced sample was tumor tissue, taken at baseline. The CDR3 is CASSLAGTITGAEAFF. The CDR3 nucleotides are TGCGCCAGCAGCTTGGCCGGGACCATTACAGGGGCTGAAGCTTTCTTT.